The source of this T cell receptor (beta chain) is a study of chemoradiotherapy in HPV16-positive cancers. Measured with immunoSEQ multiplex PCR; TCRdb has only the in-frame clones, and not every one. Of some 24,000 clones in the sample, less than 95% were seen once. On this clone: The target antigen is unknown.

Trimming took 3 bases from V and 4 from J, leaving 16 bases between them. CDR1 is SGHRS and CDR2 is YFSETQ in the germline V gene. This CDR3 is built from 15 residues. Study results and caveats: Non-HPV-specific T cells did not expand in tumors during treatment, whereas candidate HPV-specific clones and E7-related motifs did.

This sample was taken from a patient who underwent chemoradiotherapy. The receptor comes from a human donor with HPV-associated anogenital cancer. This sequence joins TRBV5-1 and TRBJ1-2; D perhaps matches TRBD1 (5 bases). CDR3 DNA: TGCGCCAGCAGCTCAGATGGTGAGGGGAGCTATGGCTACACCTTC. It yields the protein CASSSDGEGSYGYTF.